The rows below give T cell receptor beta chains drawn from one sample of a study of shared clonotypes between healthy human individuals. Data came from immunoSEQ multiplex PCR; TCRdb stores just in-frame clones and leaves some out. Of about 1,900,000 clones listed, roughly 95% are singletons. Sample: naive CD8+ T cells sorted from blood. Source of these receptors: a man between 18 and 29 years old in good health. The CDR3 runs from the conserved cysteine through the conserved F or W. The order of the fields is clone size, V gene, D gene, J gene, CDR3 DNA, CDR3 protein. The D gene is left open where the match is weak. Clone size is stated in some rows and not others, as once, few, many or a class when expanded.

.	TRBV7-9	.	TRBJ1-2	TGTGCCAGCAGCTTTACTGGGGCCGACCCCAAAAGTAGCTATGGCTACACCTTC	CASSFTGADPKSSYGYTF
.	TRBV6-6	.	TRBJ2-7	TGTGCCAGCAGTCCGGTTTACCCAAACTCCTACGAGCAGTACTTC	CASSPVYPNSYEQYF
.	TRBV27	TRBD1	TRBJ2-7	TGTGCCAGCAGTTTATCGGCTGGGACAGGGGGCCACGAGCAGTACTTC	CASSLSAGTGGHEQYF
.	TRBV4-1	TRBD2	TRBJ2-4	TGCGCCAGCAGCCAAGATGGGACAAGCGGGAGCATTCAGTACTTC	CASSQDGTSGSIQYF
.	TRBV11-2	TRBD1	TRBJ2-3	TGTGCCAGCAGCCCTGGACAGGGAGTTGTCACAGATACGCAGTATTTT	CASSPGQGVVTDTQYF
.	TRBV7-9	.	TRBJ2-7	TGTGCCAGCAGCCCCCCCGAGCTCTACGAGCAGTACTTC	CASSPPELYEQYF
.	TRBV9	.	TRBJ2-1	TGTGCCAGCAGCGTAGCTTACAATGAGCAGTTCTTC	CASSVAYNEQFF
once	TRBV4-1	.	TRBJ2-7	TGCGCCAGCAGCCAAGCAGGGCTCTCCTACGAGCAGTACTTC	CASSQAGLSYEQYF
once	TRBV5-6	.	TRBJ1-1	TGTGCCAGCAGCTTCCCGGGTGCTGAAGCTTTCTTT	CASSFPGAEAFF
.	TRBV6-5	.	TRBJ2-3	TGTGCCAGCAGCCAGGACACGAGCACAGATACGCAGTATTTT	CASSQDTSTDTQYF
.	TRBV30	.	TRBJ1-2	TGTGCCTGGAGTGGGACCATGGACAGTTATAACTATGGCTACACCTTC	CAWSGTMDSYNYGYTF
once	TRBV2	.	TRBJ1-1	TGTGCCAGCGCCGAGGGGGTGGGGTTCACTGAAGCTTTCTTT	CASAEGVGFTEAFF
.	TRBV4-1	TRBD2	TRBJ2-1	TGCGCCAGCAGCCAAGTGGGAGCGGGGGCCTACAATGAGCAGTTCTTC	CASSQVGAGAYNEQFF
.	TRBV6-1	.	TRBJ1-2	TGTGCCAGCAGTGAATTTTTTCTCCCCAACTATGGCTACACCTTC	CASSEFFLPNYGYTF
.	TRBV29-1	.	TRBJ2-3	TGCAGCGTGGCAGGGGCAAATCTTGATGGCTCAGATACGCAGTATTTT	CSVAGANLDGSDTQYF
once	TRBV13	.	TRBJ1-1	TGTGCCAGCAGCCCCCCAAGCACTGAAGCTTTCTTT	CASSPPSTEAFF
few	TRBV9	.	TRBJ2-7	TGTGCCAGCAGCACCCAGGGGAGGGAGCAGTACTTC	CASSTQGREQYF
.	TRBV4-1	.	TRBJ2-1	TGCGCCAGCAGCCCTGGTCCAGTGGGGTATGAGCAGTTCTTC	CASSPGPVGYEQFF
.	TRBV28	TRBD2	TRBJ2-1	TGTGCCACTCACCAGGCGGGGGGGCCCCATGAGCAGTTCTTC	CATHQAGGPHEQFF
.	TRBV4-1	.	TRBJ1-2	TGCGCCAGCAGCCCCAACGAGGGGGATTATGGCTACACCTTC	CASSPNEGDYGYTF
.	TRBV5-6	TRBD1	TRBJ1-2	TGTGCCAGCAGCGTCACCGGGACAGGGGCGATTCTAGTCTATGGCTACACCTTC	CASSVTGTGAILVYGYTF
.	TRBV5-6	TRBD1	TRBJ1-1	TGTGCCAGCAGCTTCGTCAGGGGGCTGAGGAACACTGAAGCTTTCTTT	CASSFVRGLRNTEAFF
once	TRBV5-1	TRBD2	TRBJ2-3	TGCGCCAGCAGCCCTGGGACTAGCGGGGGGTCCATCCCTTTCACAGATACGCAGTATTTT	CASSPGTSGGSIPFTDTQYF
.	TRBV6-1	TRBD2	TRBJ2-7	TGTGCCAGCAGTGTTCTAGCGGGGATAATATCCTACGAGCAGTACTTC	CASSVLAGIISYEQYF
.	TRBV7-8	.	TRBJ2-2	TGTGCCAGCAGCAACCGCTACCTAACAGGGAAAAGTTGGGTCGGGGAGCTGTTTTTT	CASSNRYLTGKSWVGELFF
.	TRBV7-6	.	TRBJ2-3	TGTGCCAGCAGCTTAGAGGGTCCCGAACCCACCACGGATACGCAGTATTTT	CASSLEGPEPTTDTQYF
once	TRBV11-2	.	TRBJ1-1	TGTGCCAGCAGCTTAGTGCCAGTCACTGAAGCTTTCTTT	CASSLVPVTEAFF
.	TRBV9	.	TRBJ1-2	TGTGCCAGCAGCGTAGGGGGCCAGACGTATGGCTACACCTTC	CASSVGGQTYGYTF